Listed below are T cell receptor beta chains from one sample, sequenced in a study of technical replicates of blood from a handful of donors. TCRdb keeps only in-frame clones here, not all; method: immunoSEQ multiplex PCR. The data show 85,000 to 100,000 clones, 90% to 95% seen once. The sample taken for sequencing was T cells isolated from PBMCs. All receptors come from a human donor in good health. Each CDR3 is given without its conserved first and last residue.

v_gene,j_gene,CDR3aa
TRBV5-5,TRBJ1-5,ASSLEGRDQPQH
TRBV5-1,TRBJ2-3,ASSLGVSGGVGTDTQY
TRBV5-6,TRBJ2-5,ASSFDLGETQY
TRBV9,TRBJ2-7,ASSPRDRIYEQY
TRBV5-1,TRBJ1-1,ASSRRGQGDTEAF
TRBV7-9,TRBJ2-5,ASSTAGTALGTQY
TRBV25-1,TRBJ2-7,ASSDRPGQTSYEQY
TRBV5-5,TRBJ1-5,ASSLGDREDQPQH
TRBV28,TRBJ1-2,ASSFLEGTAYYGYT
TRBV18,TRBJ2-2,ASVRGNTGELF
TRBV7-9,TRBJ2-7,ASSLAEGNSYEQY
TRBV6-6,TRBJ1-1,ASTVGADTEAF
TRBV7-8,TRBJ2-1,ASSLLREGNEQF
TRBV20-1,TRBJ1-2,SARDRGGYT
TRBV13,TRBJ2-1,ASRASGLNEQF
TRBV29-1,TRBJ2-7,SVESGGFAGYNEQY
TRBV9,TRBJ2-7,ASSPRGGPGLDYEQY
TRBV7-7,TRBJ1-3,ASSLVPVIRRLTGSGNTIY
TRBV27,TRBJ1-5,ASRKQGWAKNQPQH
TRBV4-1,TRBJ1-4,ASSGTGPPFNEKLF
TRBV27,TRBJ2-7,ASSLGAGAYEQY
TRBV9,TRBJ2-2,ASSVGARFTGELF
TRBV7-3,TRBJ1-2,ASSSNSGTGGYT
TRBV5-1,TRBJ1-3,ASSLGGTASGNTIY
TRBV5-1,TRBJ2-1,ASSLEAGTYNEQF
TRBV4-1,TRBJ2-7,ASSQDGDRASSEQY
TRBV6-5,TRBJ2-7,ASSYSIGVVEQY
TRBV7-9,TRBJ1-2,ASSLESANYGYT
TRBV30,TRBJ2-7,AWSVLNQGTDEQY
TRBV4-1,TRBJ2-5,ASSPISKPGQGRETQY
TRBV28,TRBJ1-5,ASSSFTGIGNQPQH
TRBV10-3,TRBJ1-1,AINQAGGSTEAF
TRBV4-1,TRBJ2-1,ASSQSQAGNEQF
TRBV27,TRBJ1-2,ATSQGRVGYGYT
TRBV7-9,TRBJ2-5,ASSFSLETQY
TRBV20-1,TRBJ2-3,RAKTGDTQY
TRBV6-5,TRBJ2-3,ASSSGDTQY
TRBV2,TRBJ1-2,ASSEGDRGPLQGYT
TRBV27,TRBJ1-5,ASSDRSLNQPQH
TRBV5-1,TRBJ2-1,ASKAGTYNEQF
TRBV27,TRBJ2-3,ASSSGLAGGDSSTDTQY
TRBV7-9,TRBJ1-1,DVAGMNTEAF
TRBV10-3,TRBJ1-2,AISESRQVSGYT
TRBV5-6,TRBJ2-1,ASSLLGTSGNEQF
TRBV6-5,TRBJ2-7,ASRGTGRVPYEQY
TRBV6-5,TRBJ2-7,ASRPHSGRAYEQY
TRBV30,TRBJ2-7,AWSVLSGLLSYEQY
TRBV29-1,TRBJ1-6,SVGEPDRGSPLH
TRBV30,TRBJ1-6,AWSEIGGGSPLH